This T cell receptor (beta chain) was recovered during a study of spatial heterogeneity in lung cancer. About the study: An average of more than ten raw reads was observed per unique TCR and UMI combination.

This clonotype was observed at least ten times. Trimming pared 2 bases from V and 2 bases from J, leaving 7 bases between. CDR1 is GTSNPN and CDR2 is SVGIG in the germline V gene (reference sequence). The CDR3 consists of 12 residues. MiXCR, applied by TCRdb to the 5' RACE reads, yields one record per CDR3 protein. The sample shows 15,000 to 20,000 distinct CDR3 sequences, 9.2% of them seen only once. Sample time point: blood at routine non-recurrence follow-up after resection. The starting material was PBMCs, obtained at follow-up. The sequence derives from a male donor with early-stage non-small cell lung cancer. V usage is TRBV30 and J usage is TRBJ2-7; TRBD1 might be the D (6 bases). This CDR3 is CAWSQGTYEQYF. Here the CDR3 DNA reads TGTGCCTGGAGTCAGGGGACCTACGAGCAGTACTTC.